The 28 T cell receptor beta chains given below trace back to one sample, sequenced in a study of blood T cell repertoires in COVID-19 (dated by TCRdb to the early 2020s). Receptors were amplified or captured by the immunoSEQ multiplex PCR assay. This is the immuneACCESS table as TCRdb keeps it, with only in-frame sequences that have V and J called. A part of the clones is gone; compared with another copy, unresolved V genes explain less than half, and the rest is unexplained. The sample yields some 220,000 clones; roughly 81% were counted once. 2.9% of the sample belongs to the ten largest clones. Input material: peripheral blood. These receptors originate from a man in his forties or fifties who had recovered from COVID-19.

This rearrangement joins TRBV19 to TRBJ2-1; 11 bases agree with TRBD2. This CDR3 contains 15 residues. Germline CDR1 reads LNHDA; CDR2 reads SQIVND (reference sequence). With V trimmed by 6 bases and J by 6 bases, 7 bases remained unmatched. CDR3 nucleotide sequence: TGTGCCAGTAGCCCACTAGCGGGAGCCCGCAATGAGCAGTTCTTC. Translation gives CASSPLAGARNEQFF.

V usage is TRBV18 and J usage is TRBJ2-5, with D tentatively TRBD1 (5 bases). CDR1 is KGHSH and CDR2 is LQKENI in the germline V gene. The CDR3 contains 13 residues. V lost 3 bases, J lost 4 bases, and 9 bases lay in between. CDR3: CASSPQGRETQYF. CDR3 DNA: TGTGCCAGCTCACCCCAGGGTAGAGAGACCCAGTACTTC.

This clone appeared once. The chain employs TRBV28 and TRBJ2-7; 9 nucleotides line up with TRBD1. The CDR3 runs 14 residues. V gave up 2 bases and J gave up 6 bases; unmatched junction bases: 5. Germline V lookup: CDR1 MDHEN, CDR2 SYDVKM. CDR3 loop: CASSLGTGRSEQYF. In nucleotides, the CDR3 is TGTGCCAGCAGTTTAGGGACAGGGCGGAGCGAGCAGTACTTC. The whole variable domain, remainder taken from reference TRBV28 and TRBJ2-7, is DVKVTQSSRYLVKRTGEKVFLECVQDMDHENMFWYRQDPGLGLRLIYFSYDVKMKEKGDIPEGYSVSREKKERFSLILESASTNQTSMYLCASSLGTGRSEQYFGPGTRLTVT.

V and J are TRBV6-5 and TRBJ1-6; a possible D gene is TRBD1 (5 bases). From germline, CDR1 is MNHEY and CDR2 SVGAGI. The CDR3 loop spans 13 amino acids. Trimming took 2 bases from V and 9 from J, leaving 8 bases between them. This CDR3 reads CASSYGGGSPLHF. Written as DNA, the CDR3 is TGTGCCAGCAGTTACGGCGGGGGTTCACCCCTCCACTTT.

V and J are TRBV9 and TRBJ2-1, with 10 bases fitting TRBD1. Unmatched junction bases numbered 7, after V lost 2 bases and J lost 8 bases. CDR3 length: 15 amino acids. CDR1 and CDR2 (germline): SGDLS, YYNGEE. The CDR3 protein is CASSVGGTGVYEQFF. The CDR3, as DNA: TGTGCCAGCAGCGTGGGCGGGACAGGGGTTTATGAGCAGTTCTTC.

The CDR3, as DNA: TGCGCCAGCAGCCAAGAGGGGGGGAACTCTGGAAACACCATATATTTT. Amino acid sequence: CASSQEGGNSGNTIYF. The rearrangement uses TRBV4-1 and TRBJ1-3; the D gene is possibly TRBD1 (5 bases). The CDR3 length is 16 residues. V was trimmed by 0 bases and J by 0 bases, leaving 9 bases between them. Germline V lookup: CDR1 MGHRA, CDR2 YSYEKL.

This clone was counted a few times. The J gene is TRBJ2-1, the V gene TRBV24-1; unclear D gene. From germline, CDR1 is KGHDR and CDR2 SFDVKD. V dropped 3 bases and J dropped 13 bases, with 18 bases sitting between them. There are 14 residues in the CDR3. The CDR3 spells CATSDLGLIGPQFF. CDR3 coding DNA: TGTGCCACCAGTGATCTGGGCTTAATCGGCCCCCAGTTCTTC.

This clone was recorded only once. This rearrangement joins TRBV4-1 to TRBJ2-3; 12 bases map to TRBD2. The junction had 3 bases not matched to a gene; V was cut back by 0 bases and J by 5 bases. The CDR3 runs to 16 residues. Germline V gene sequence: CDR1 MGHRA, CDR2 YSYEKL. The CDR3 loop is CASSQDTGLAGDTQYF. In nucleotides, the CDR3 is TGCGCCAGCAGCCAAGATACGGGACTAGCGGGAGATACGCAGTATTTT.

The chain combines TRBV9 with TRBJ1-6; tentatively, D is TRBD1 (5 bases). This CDR3 region has 14 residues. Trimming cost V 0 bases and J 10 bases, with 11 bases left between them. Germline V lookup: CDR1 SGDLS, CDR2 YYNGEE. Here the CDR3 DNA reads TGTGCCAGCAGCGTAGAGCAGGGTCAATCACCCCTCCACTTT. Translated: CASSVEQGQSPLHF.

The rearrangement uses TRBV5-5 and TRBJ1-1, with TRBD1 matching over 7 bases. The CDR3 runs to 16 residues. The V and J ends lost 2 bases and 5 bases, in that order; junction bases with no gene match: 12. Germline V gene sequence: CDR1 SGHKS, CDR2 YYEKEE (reference sequence). The CDR3 loop is CASSLIGGPAGTEAFF. CDR3 in DNA: TGTGCCAGCAGCTTAATAGGGGGCCCTGCCGGGACTGAAGCTTTCTTT. Full variable domain (remainder filled in from reference TRBV5-5 and TRBJ1-1): DAGVTQSPTHLIKTRGQQVTLRCSPISGHKSVSWYQQVLGQGPQFIFQYYEKEERGRGNFPDRFSARQFPNYSSELNVNALLLGDSALYLCASSLIGGPAGTEAFFGQGTRLTVV.

The gene calls are TRBV5-1 and TRBJ2-3; 13 bases line up with TRBD2. With V trimmed by 9 bases and J by 7 bases, 11 bases remained unmatched. The CDR3 is 15 residues long. Germline-derived CDR1 and CDR2 are SGHRS and YFSETQ. The CDR3 nucleotides are TGCGCCATCGGGACTAGCGGGGTGGGAAGACATACGCAGTATTTT. Protein: CAIGTSGVGRHTQYF.

The gene calls are TRBV4-1 and TRBJ2-5, with unresolved D. Germline V gene data show CDR1 as MGHRA and CDR2 as YSYEKL. This CDR3 comprises 16 residues. With 2 bases removed from V and 0 bases from J, the gap between germline ends came to 13 bases. For the CDR3, the DNA is TGCGCCAGCAGCCAACTACCTATTTCGTACCAAGAGACCCAGTACTTC. This translates into CASSQLPISYQETQYF.

The V and J genes are TRBV27 and TRBJ2-7; D is possibly TRBD2 (6 bases). Trimming took 3 bases from V and 0 from J, leaving 15 bases between them. Looked up from germline, CDR1 is MNHEY and CDR2 is SMNVEV (reference sequence). The CDR3 has 16 residues. This CDR3 reads CASSFGSGANSYEQYF. The CDR3 DNA sequence: TGTGCCAGCAGTTTCGGGTCGGGAGCTAACTCCTACGAGCAGTACTTC.

The gene calls are TRBV27 and TRBJ2-3, with TRBD2 matching 13 bases. Germline CDR1 and CDR2: MNHEY and SMNVEV (reference sequence). After removal of 4 bases from V and 1 base from J, the junction contained 2 bases not matched to a gene. The CDR3 sequence is 16 residues long. CDR3 nucleotide sequence: TGTGCCAGCAGTTACGGACTAGCGGGGGGCACAGATACGCAGTATTTT. It is translated as CASSYGLAGGTDTQYF.

The V call is TRBV6-1, the J call TRBJ2-7, with a weak D call TRBD2 (6 bases). The CDR3 spans 14 residues. The ends were cut back, 2 bases at V and 2 bases at J, with 10 bases in the middle. Per the germline V gene, CDR1 is MNHNS and CDR2 is SASEGT. CDR3 amino acids: CASSELGRPYEQYF. CDR3 coding DNA: TGTGCCAGCAGTGAACTTGGGAGGCCCTACGAGCAGTACTTC.

The chain carries TRBV5-1 and TRBJ2-7; 7 nucleotides match TRBD1. The germline CDR1 and CDR2 sequences are SGHRS and YFSETQ. This CDR3 is built from 14 residues. V trimming: 1 base; J trimming: 5 bases; junction bases outside the gene matches: 6. The CDR3 is CASSLYRGVDEQYF. CDR3 DNA sequence: TGCGCCAGCAGCTTGTACAGGGGTGTGGACGAGCAGTACTTC. Complete variable domain (other parts from reference TRBV5-1 and TRBJ2-7): KAGVTQTPRYLIKTRGQQVTLSCSPISGHRSVSWYQQTPGQGLQFLFEYFSETQRNKGNFPGRFSGRQFSNSRSEMNVSTLELGDSALYLCASSLYRGVDEQYFGPGTRLTVT.

The V call is TRBV6-5, the J call TRBJ2-5; 10 bases line up with TRBD1. Trimming cost V 6 bases and J 4 bases; bases outside gene matches: 8. CDR1 and CDR2 (germline): MNHEY, SVGAGI. The CDR3 loop spans 15 amino acids. The CDR3 reads CASRARTGGGETQYF. Here the CDR3 DNA reads TGTGCCAGCAGAGCCCGGACAGGGGGGGGAGAGACCCAGTACTTC.

This chain joins TRBV4-1 and TRBJ1-5; 9 bases fit TRBD1. CDR1 is MGHRA, CDR2 YSYEKL, per germline. V lost 0 bases and J lost 6; bases outside the gene matches: 12. The CDR3 is made up of 18 amino acids. In nucleotides, the CDR3 is TGCGCCAGCAGCCAAGAAGATCCCGGGACAGGGCTCCGTCAGCCCCAGCATTTT. It yields the protein CASSQEDPGTGLRQPQHF.

The rearrangement uses TRBV2 and TRBJ2-7; 8 nucleotides align to TRBD2. The length of the CDR3 is 15 residues. Germline V gene data show CDR1 as SNHLY and CDR2 as FYNNEI. The V gene end was trimmed by 11 bases and the J gene end by 3 bases; junction bases not matched to a gene: 15. DNA of the CDR3: TGTGCCGGGGGGACTAGTCAACGTCGGCTCTACGAGCAGTACTTC. Encoded protein: CAGGTSQRRLYEQYF.

This clone was counted between two and nine times. The V call is TRBV7-8, the J call TRBJ2-7, with D unclear. The germline V gene encodes CDR1 SGHVS and CDR2 FQNEAQ. The CDR3 runs 12 residues. With 3 bases removed from V and 6 bases from J, the gap between germline ends came to 9 bases. The CDR3 here is CASSLYSGEQYF. The CDR3 DNA follows: TGTGCCAGCAGCTTGTACTCCGGCGAGCAGTACTTC.

The chain carries TRBV6-5 and TRBJ2-7; 9 positions match TRBD1. This CDR3 comprises 13 residues. Germline-derived CDR1 and CDR2 are MNHEY and SVGAGI. The junction had 3 bases not matched to a gene; V was cut back by 9 bases and J by 0 bases. In DNA form, the CDR3 reads TGTGCCAGTGGGACAGGGAACTCCTACGAGCAGTACTTC. Translating it yields CASGTGNSYEQYF.

This clone showed up just once. This chain connects TRBV4-1 to TRBJ2-1, with D possibly being TRBD2 (5 bases). The CDR3 is made up of 12 amino acids. V gave up 8 bases and J gave up 6 bases, with 11 bases separating them. The germline gives CDR1 MGHRA, CDR2 YSYEKL. The CDR3 protein is CASSGNINEQFF. The CDR3 DNA sequence: TGCGCCAGCTCGGGAAACATCAATGAGCAGTTCTTC.

This chain joins TRBV2 and TRBJ1-6; TRBD1 aligns across 10 bases. The CDR3 totals 17 residues. V trimming: 6 bases; J trimming: 0 bases; junction bases outside the gene matches: 5. Per germline, CDR1 SNHLY and CDR2 FYNNEI. The CDR3 nucleotides are TGTGCCAGCAGGGATTGGACAGGGGGCTCCTATAATTCACCCCTCCACTTT. It is translated as CASRDWTGGSYNSPLHF.

The V and J genes are TRBV28 and TRBJ2-5; D remains ambiguous. The CDR3 consists of 13 residues. Trimming took 5 bases from V and 5 from J, leaving 12 bases between them. From germline, CDR1 is MDHEN and CDR2 SYDVKM. CDR3: CASSPRVRETQYF. The CDR3 coding sequence is TGTGCCAGCAGTCCCCGGGTGCGGGAGACCCAGTACTTC.

The chain recombines TRBV29-1 with TRBJ1-1; TRBD1 matches at 8 bases. There are 12 residues in the CDR3. Germline values: CDR1 SQVTM, CDR2 ANQGSEA. V shed 6 bases and J 1 base; nucleotides not matched to a gene: 1. This CDR3 reads CSVDRANTEAFF. DNA for the CDR3: TGCAGCGTGGACAGGGCGAACACTGAAGCTTTCTTT.

In its sample, this clone was seen once. The V gene is TRBV28, the J gene TRBJ2-1; TRBD2 aligns across 15 bases. Trimming removed 5 bases from V and 16 bases from J; junction bases left unmatched: 12. The CDR3 sequence is 15 residues long. Germline assignment: CDR1 MDHEN and CDR2 SYDVKM. This chain's CDR3 is CASSMRLGTSGRSFF. CDR3 sequence (DNA): TGTGCCAGCAGTATGCGCCTAGGGACTAGCGGGAGGTCATTCTTC.

The CDR3 protein is CASSPRATEAFF. The DNA for the CDR3 is TGTGCCAGCTCACCACGGGCCACTGAAGCTTTCTTT. V and J are TRBV18 and TRBJ1-1, with unresolved D. The germline V gene encodes CDR1 KGHSH and CDR2 LQKENI. There are 12 residues in the CDR3. V was pared by 1 base and J by 4 bases, with 4 bases between. Supplemented by reference TRBV18 and TRBJ1-1, the full variable domain reads NAGVMQNPRHLVRRRGQEARLRCSPMKGHSHVYWYRQLPEEGLKFMVYLQKENIIDESGMPKERFSAEFPKEGPSILRIQQVVRGDSAAYFCASSPRATEAFFGQGTRLTVV.

V and J are TRBV5-6 and TRBJ2-1; D is possibly TRBD2 (6 bases). Germline CDR1 and CDR2: SGHDT and YYEEEE. V lost 2 bases and J lost 5, with 17 bases in between. The CDR3 contains 16 residues. The CDR3 region is CASSLRLLATHNEQFF. CDR3 DNA: TGTGCCAGCAGCTTACGCCTTCTAGCGACCCACAATGAGCAGTTCTTC.